This T cell receptor beta chain was observed in a study of T cell responses to AZD1222 COVID-19 vaccine. Study-level points and caveats: Clonal diversity was possibly underestimated, and white British individuals and females predominated among donors. Unmutated variant regions reportedly attract nearly half of all spike-specific TCRs.

As concerns this clone: Its antigen is not identified.

TCRdb's table, derived via immunoSEQ multiplex PCR, lists solely in-frame clones and lacks some. The sample holds over 150,000 clones; approximately 91% are singletons and the top ten take approximately 3.7%. The V end lost 6 bases, the J end lost 6 bases, and 11 bases lay between the germline ends. The CDR3 extends over 12 amino acids. This sequence joins TRBV12-3 or TRBV12-4 and TRBJ1-2, with D unclear. The sample here was peripheral blood, taken 28 days after the second AZD1222 dose. The clonotype was recovered from an adult who received the AZD1222 COVID-19 vaccine. The CDR3 protein is CASSRLGNGYTF. The CDR3 DNA reads TGTGCCAGCAGCCGCTTGGGGAATGGCTACACCTTC.